This paragraph covers one T cell receptor (beta chain) sequence. Its specificity is unknown. This sample was included in a study of cytomegalovirus exposure and HLA in healthy donors. At sampling all donors were nominally healthy, likely with unrecorded immune exposures. This CDR3 region has 14 residues. Germline V lookup: CDR1 SGHNT, CDR2 YYREEE (reference sequence). The V and J ends lost 2 bases and 2 bases, in that order; junction bases with no gene match: 2. PCR primers comprised 60 Vbeta and 13 Jbeta primers. Sequenced by immunoSEQ multiplex PCR; TCRdb stores in-frame clones only, minus some. The repertoire consists of under 150,000 clones, with 81% occurring once and the leading ten covering about 0.7%. Overall study findings and caveats: Apart from CMV serostatus, no immune exposure information was available.

The sample was PBMCs. This sequence joins TRBV5-4 and TRBJ1-2; 8 bases map to TRBD1. The sequence was obtained from a man aged 18-30 years in good health and CMV-seronegative. The CDR3 loop reads CASSFGQGNYGYTF. The CDR3, as DNA: TGTGCCAGCAGCTTCGGACAGGGAAACTATGGCTACACCTTC.